A selection of T cell receptor beta chains follows, all from one sample in a study of CD8 T cells in ankylosing spondylitis. Each CDR3 protein is one row after TCRdb ran MiXCR on the 5' RACE reads. The sample carries 100,000 to 150,000 distinct CDR3 sequences, 17% recorded once. The material sequenced was blood, either unsorted or a sorted T cell fraction (not recorded which). Receptor source: a male donor with ankylosing spondylitis. CDR3s include the opening cysteine and the closing phenylalanine or tryptophan. Fields, in order: V gene, D gene, clone size, J gene, CDR3 DNA, CDR3 protein. The D gene is left open where the match is weak. A clone size is listed for some rows: how often the clone was seen (once, few, many), or a class if it is expanded.

TRBV2	.	few	TRBJ2-3	TGTGCCAGCCAAGCGGAGTTCCTTCCAGATACGCAGTATTTT	CASQAEFLPDTQYF
TRBV6-1	TRBD1	.	TRBJ2-7	TGTGCCACCACGCCCGGGGACAGGGCCTACGAGCAGTACTTC	CATTPGDRAYEQYF
TRBV11-2	TRBD2	.	TRBJ2-1	TGTGCCAGCAGCTTTGATGTTCGAGCGGGAGGCTGGAATGAGCAGTTCTTC	CASSFDVRAGGWNEQFF
TRBV24-1	.	many	TRBJ2-7	TGTGCCACCAGTGATTCTTACGAGCAGTACTTC	CATSDSYEQYF
TRBV28	TRBD1	few	TRBJ2-7	TGTGCCAGCAGTCTATCTAGGACAGGGTCCTACGAGCAGTACTTC	CASSLSRTGSYEQYF
TRBV29-1	.	.	TRBJ2-1	TGCAGCGTTGTTCGGCTCGGCAGTTACAATGAGCAGTTCTTC	CSVVRLGSYNEQFF
TRBV28	TRBD2	.	TRBJ2-1	TGTGCCAGTCAGGCCCTAGCGGGATCTTACAATGAGCAGTTCTTC	CASQALAGSYNEQFF
TRBV7-3	.	few	TRBJ2-1	TGTGCCAGCAGCACCCTGGGACCAAACAATGAGCAGTTCTTC	CASSTLGPNNEQFF
TRBV7-8	.	.	TRBJ2-7	TGTGCCAGCAGCTTAGCGAGGGGAACCTACGAGCAGTACTTC	CASSLARGTYEQYF
TRBV6-2/TRBV6-3	.	.	TRBJ2-2	TGTGCCAGCAGTTACCACGGGGCCGGGGAGCTGTTTTTT	CASSYHGAGELFF
TRBV28	.	few	TRBJ2-7	TGTGCCAGCAGTTTTAATCTGGTCGTTCGCTCCTACGAGCAGTACTTC	CASSFNLVVRSYEQYF
TRBV6-2/TRBV6-3	.	.	TRBJ2-5	TGTGCCAGCAGTGGGGATTGGCGGGCAGAAGAGACCCAGTACTTC	CASSGDWRAEETQYF
TRBV12-3/TRBV12-4	TRBD1	.	TRBJ2-7	TGTGCCAGCAGTTTTGCCACAGGGGCCTACGAGCAGTACTTC	CASSFATGAYEQYF
TRBV29-1	.	.	TRBJ2-1	TGCAGCGTTGTTACTAGCCTTTCCTCCTACAATGAGCAGTTCTTC	CSVVTSLSSYNEQFF
TRBV19	.	.	TRBJ2-7	TGTGCCAGTAGTATAGTAGGGAGCTACGAGCAGTACTTC	CASSIVGSYEQYF
TRBV27	TRBD2	.	TRBJ2-7	TGTGCCAGCAGTTTAAGTGGTAGCGGGAGCTACGAGCAGTACTTC	CASSLSGSGSYEQYF
TRBV27	TRBD1	.	TRBJ2-7	TGTGCCAGCAGCCAGACAGGGGGCTCCTACGAGCAGTACTTC	CASSQTGGSYEQYF
TRBV6-2/TRBV6-3	TRBD1	.	TRBJ2-7	TGTGCCAGCAGCACGGACAGGGGGATTGAGCAGTACTTC	CASSTDRGIEQYF
TRBV29-1	TRBD2	.	TRBJ2-1	TGCAGCGTCGTCGGGACTTGCGGGAGCGGCGATGAGCAGTTCTTC	CSVVGTCGSGDEQFF
TRBV5-1	TRBD2	.	TRBJ2-1	TGCGCCAGCAGCGGCAGACTAGCGGGAGGTAGTGAGCAGTTCTTC	CASSGRLAGGSEQFF
TRBV20-1	.	.	TRBJ2-1	TGCAGTGCTAAATCCACGACAGGAGTCTCCTACAATGAGCAGTTCTTC	CSAKSTTGVSYNEQFF
TRBV4-2	TRBD1	few	TRBJ1-2	TGTGCCAGCAGCCAAGAGCGGACAGGATCCTATGGCTACACCTTC	CASSQERTGSYGYTF
TRBV5-6	.	.	TRBJ1-4	TGTGCCAGCACCCAGGGCGCAACTAATGAAAAACTGTTTTTT	CASTQGATNEKLFF
TRBV5-1	.	.	TRBJ1-1	TGCGCCAGCAGGGAAACAGGGCTGGACACTGAAGCTTTCTTT	CASRETGLDTEAFF
TRBV27	.	few	TRBJ2-1	TGTGCCAGCAGTTTAACGGGCCTAGGGGGGAATGAGCAGTTCTTC	CASSLTGLGGNEQFF
TRBV28	TRBD1	.	TRBJ1-2	TGTGCCAGCAGTACCCGGACAGGGTATGGCTACACCTTC	CASSTRTGYGYTF
TRBV9	.	.	TRBJ1-1	TGTGCCAGCAGCGCCGGAGGGGCCACTGAAGCTTTCTTT	CASSAGGATEAFF
TRBV28	.	few	TRBJ2-7	TGTGCCAGCAGCCTCCTCCCGGCTAGCCTAGTAACAGCGCAGTACTTC	CASSLLPASLVTAQYF
TRBV28	.	few	TRBJ2-1	TGTGCCAGCAGTACTGTTTCCCGGGCCTTGATCCACAATGAGCAGTTCTTC	CASSTVSRALIHNEQFF
TRBV9	.	.	TRBJ2-1	TGTGCCAGCAGCGTAGCCGGTGAGCAGTTCTTC	CASSVAGEQFF
TRBV27	.	.	TRBJ2-7	TGTGCCAGCAGTGGCAGCACCTACGAGCAGTACTTC	CASSGSTYEQYF
TRBV5-4	.	.	TRBJ2-7	TGTGCCAGCAGCGTTTCAGGGGCACCCAAGGAGTACTTC	CASSVSGAPKEYF
TRBV7-8	.	.	TRBJ2-7	TGTGCCAGCAGCCAGTCGTACGGGAGCTACGAGCAGTACTTC	CASSQSYGSYEQYF
TRBV11-1	.	.	TRBJ1-4	TGTGCCAGCAGCCCCAGGGACTTCGGAAATGAAAAACTGTTTTTT	CASSPRDFGNEKLFF
TRBV15	.	.	TRBJ1-1	TGTGCCACCAGGAAAGGTGCCTCGAACACTGAAGCTTTCTTT	CATRKGASNTEAFF
TRBV6-5	TRBD1	.	TRBJ2-2	TGTGCCAGCAGTTCCCGGACAGGGGCTAACACCGGGGAGCTGTTTTTT	CASSSRTGANTGELFF
TRBV11-2	TRBD2	.	TRBJ2-1	TGTGCCAGCAGGACGACAACCCCTAGCGGGAGCAGCAATGAGCAGTTCTTC	CASRTTTPSGSSNEQFF
TRBV5-1	.	.	TRBJ2-7	TGCGCCAGCAGCTCAACAGGGTCGCGGAGCTCCTACGAGCAGTACTTC	CASSSTGSRSSYEQYF
TRBV4-1	TRBD1	.	TRBJ1-4	TGCGCCAGCAGCGTCGGGACAGGGTTTTCCCCTGAAAAACTGTTTTTT	CASSVGTGFSPEKLFF
TRBV20-1	.	few	TRBJ1-1	TGCAGTGCTAGAGATGGGGTTGAAGCTTTCTTT	CSARDGVEAFF
TRBV5-5	.	.	TRBJ1-1	TGTGCCAGCAGCTCGGAATTGGGCACTGAAGCTTTCTTT	CASSSELGTEAFF
TRBV28	TRBD2	.	TRBJ2-5	TGTGCCAGCAGTCCAGGACTGGGGGGGGAGACCCAGTACTTC	CASSPGLGGETQYF
TRBV15	TRBD1	.	TRBJ2-7	TGTGCCACCAGCAGAAGGGGGGACAGGGTCCCCTACGAGCAGTACTTC	CATSRRGDRVPYEQYF
TRBV10-3	.	medium-sized	TRBJ2-5	TGTGCCATCAGTAGGTGGGGCGGGGAGACCCAGTACTTC	CAISRWGGETQYF
TRBV9	TRBD1	.	TRBJ1-6	TGTGCCAGCAGCCCAGAGGGGACAGGTGACTCCCCCCTCCACTTT	CASSPEGTGDSPLHF
TRBV6-5	TRBD1	.	TRBJ2-7	TGTGCCAGCAGTTACCACAGGGGATCGGAAGAGCAGTACTTC	CASSYHRGSEEQYF
TRBV4-1	.	many	TRBJ1-1	TGCGCCAGCAACCCTCAGGGGAACACTGAAGCTTTCTTT	CASNPQGNTEAFF
TRBV15	TRBD1	.	TRBJ2-7	TGTGCCACCAGCAGAGCTGGCAGGGGGCTCTCCTACGAGCAGTACTTC	CATSRAGRGLSYEQYF
TRBV7-9	.	few	TRBJ2-1	TGTGCCAGCCAGTCCGGGAAGGTTGTCTCCTACAATGAGCAGTTCTTC	CASQSGKVVSYNEQFF
TRBV15	.	.	TRBJ1-2	TGTGCCACCAGCGCGGGGGCGGTCTATGGCTACACCTTC	CATSAGAVYGYTF